This is a list of T cell receptor beta chains from one sample in a study of spatial heterogeneity in lung cancer. A single record per CDR3 protein comes from TCRdb applying MiXCR to the 5' RACE reads. The repertoire holds roughly 8,400 distinct CDR3 sequences, with 5% to 6% as singletons. The sample in question was lung tumor tissue, obtained at surgery. The receptor source for this set is a male donor with early-stage non-small cell lung cancer. Both conserved end residues are part of each CDR3. A D gene is named only where the DNA matches it firmly. Clone sizes are given selectively: once, few, many, or a class where the clone is expanded.

len | abundance | d_gene | j_gene | v_gene | CDR3nt | CDR3aa
15 | many | TRBD2 | TRBJ2-5 | TRBV7-6 | TGTGCCAGCAGCCACCGAAGCGGGGGGGTTGAGACCCAGTACTTC | CASSHRSGGVETQYF
15 | . | TRBD1 | TRBJ2-1 | TRBV7-3 | TGTGCCAGCAGCACCGGGACAGGGACCTACAATGAGCAGTTCTTC | CASSTGTGTYNEQFF
12 | many | . | TRBJ1-2 | TRBV15 | TGTGCCACCAGCGGATGGGACTATGGCTACACCTTC | CATSGWDYGYTF
15 | few | TRBD1 | TRBJ2-5 | TRBV12-3/TRBV12-4 | TGTGCCAGCAGTTTATCACAGGGGAGAGGGGAGACCCAGTACTTC | CASSLSQGRGETQYF
14 | many | . | TRBJ2-3 | TRBV6-6 | TGTGCCAGCAGTCGCGACGATAGCACAGATACGCAGTATTTT | CASSRDDSTDTQYF
14 | . | . | TRBJ1-6 | TRBV5-1 | TGCGCCAGCAGCCGGACGGGCGAAGATTCACCCCTCCACTTT | CASSRTGEDSPLHF
13 | medium-sized | . | TRBJ2-3 | TRBV6-1 | TGTGCCAGCAGTGGGTGGACACTCGATACGCAGTATTTT | CASSGWTLDTQYF
15 | many | . | TRBJ2-5 | TRBV4-1 | TGCGCCAGCCGAAGAGGGAACGCAGGCCAAGAGACCCAGTACTTC | CASRRGNAGQETQYF
13 | many | TRBD1 | TRBJ2-7 | TRBV20-1 | TGCAGTGCCACAGCCGGGACAGACTACGAGCAGTACTTC | CSATAGTDYEQYF
14 | many | . | TRBJ1-1 | TRBV12-3/TRBV12-4 | TGTGCCAGCAGCCTCGGAGCTATGAACACTGAAGCTTTCTTT | CASSLGAMNTEAFF
14 | many | . | TRBJ1-1 | TRBV20-1 | TGCAGTGCTAGAGATCTTAGAATGAACACTGAAGCTTTCTTT | CSARDLRMNTEAFF